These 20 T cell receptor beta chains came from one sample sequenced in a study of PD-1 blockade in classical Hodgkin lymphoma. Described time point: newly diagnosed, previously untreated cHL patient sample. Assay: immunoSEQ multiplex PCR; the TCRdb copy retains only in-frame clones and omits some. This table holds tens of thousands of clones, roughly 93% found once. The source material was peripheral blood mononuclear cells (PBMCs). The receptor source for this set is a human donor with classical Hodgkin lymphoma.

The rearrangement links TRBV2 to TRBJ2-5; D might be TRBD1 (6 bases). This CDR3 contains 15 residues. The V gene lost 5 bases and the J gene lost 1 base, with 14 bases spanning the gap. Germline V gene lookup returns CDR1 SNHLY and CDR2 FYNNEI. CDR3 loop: CASSYPRTAQETQYF. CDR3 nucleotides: TGTGCCAGCAGTTACCCTCGGACAGCCCAAGAGACCCAGTACTTC.

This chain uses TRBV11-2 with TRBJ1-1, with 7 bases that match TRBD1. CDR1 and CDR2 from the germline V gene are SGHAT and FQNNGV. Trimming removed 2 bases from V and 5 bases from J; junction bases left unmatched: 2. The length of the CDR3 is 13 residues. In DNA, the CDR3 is TGTGCCAGCAGCTTACAGGGGGGGACTGAAGCTTTCTTT. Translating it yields CASSLQGGTEAFF.

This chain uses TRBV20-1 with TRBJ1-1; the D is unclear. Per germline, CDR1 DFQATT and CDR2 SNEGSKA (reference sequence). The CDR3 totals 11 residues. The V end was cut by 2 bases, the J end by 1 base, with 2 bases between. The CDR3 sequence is CSARPNTEAFF. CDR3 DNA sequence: TGCAGTGCTAGACCGAACACTGAAGCTTTCTTT.

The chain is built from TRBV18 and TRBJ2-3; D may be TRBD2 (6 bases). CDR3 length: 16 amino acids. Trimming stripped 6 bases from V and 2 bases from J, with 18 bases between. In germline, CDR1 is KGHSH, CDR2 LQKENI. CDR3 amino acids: CASSPLSGTLTDTQYF. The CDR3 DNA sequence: TGTGCCAGCTCCCCCCTATCAGGGACTCTCACAGATACGCAGTATTTT.

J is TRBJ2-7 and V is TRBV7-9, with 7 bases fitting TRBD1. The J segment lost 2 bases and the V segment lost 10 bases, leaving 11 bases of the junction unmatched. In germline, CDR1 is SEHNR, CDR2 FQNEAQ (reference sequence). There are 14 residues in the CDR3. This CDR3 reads CATSSPGQPYEQYF. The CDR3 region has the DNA TGTGCCACCAGTAGCCCGGGACAGCCCTACGAGCAGTACTTC. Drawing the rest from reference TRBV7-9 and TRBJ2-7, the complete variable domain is DTGVSQNPRHKITKRGQNVTFRCDPISEHNRLYWYRQTLGQGPEFLTYFQNEAQLEKSRLLSDRFSAERPKGSFSTLEIQRTEQGDSAMYLCATSSPGQPYEQYFGPGTRLTVT.

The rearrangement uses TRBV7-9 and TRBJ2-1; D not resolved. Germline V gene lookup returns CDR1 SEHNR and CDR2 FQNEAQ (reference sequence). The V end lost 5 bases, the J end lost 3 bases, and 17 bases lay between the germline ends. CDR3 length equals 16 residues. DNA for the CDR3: TGTGCCAGCAGCCCATTTAAGCCGGGTCTCTACAATGAGCAGTTCTTC. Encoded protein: CASSPFKPGLYNEQFF.

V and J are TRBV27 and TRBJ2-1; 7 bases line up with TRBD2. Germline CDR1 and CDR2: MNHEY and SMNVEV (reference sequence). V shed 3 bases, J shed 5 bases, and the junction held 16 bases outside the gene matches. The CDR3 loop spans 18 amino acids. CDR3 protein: CASSFGLAANPGHNEQFF. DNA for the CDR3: TGTGCCAGCAGTTTCGGGCTAGCGGCCAACCCGGGACACAATGAGCAGTTCTTC.

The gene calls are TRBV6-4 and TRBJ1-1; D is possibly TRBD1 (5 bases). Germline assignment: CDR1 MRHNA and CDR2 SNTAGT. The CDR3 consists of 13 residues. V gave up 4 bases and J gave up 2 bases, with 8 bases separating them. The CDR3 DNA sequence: TGTGCCAGCAGTGCTCAGGGAAACACTGAAGCTTTCTTT. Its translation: CASSAQGNTEAFF.

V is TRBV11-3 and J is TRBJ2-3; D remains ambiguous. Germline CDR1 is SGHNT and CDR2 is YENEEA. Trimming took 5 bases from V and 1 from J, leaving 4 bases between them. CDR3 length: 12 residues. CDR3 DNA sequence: TGTGCCAGCAGCACTGGCACAGATACGCAGTATTTT. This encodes CASSTGTDTQYF.

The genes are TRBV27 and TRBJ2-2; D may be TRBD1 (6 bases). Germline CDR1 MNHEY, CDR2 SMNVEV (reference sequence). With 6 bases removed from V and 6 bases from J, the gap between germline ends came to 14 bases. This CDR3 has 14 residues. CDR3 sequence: CASSPQGHPGELFF. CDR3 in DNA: TGTGCCAGCAGCCCTCAGGGGCACCCCGGGGAGCTGTTTTTT.

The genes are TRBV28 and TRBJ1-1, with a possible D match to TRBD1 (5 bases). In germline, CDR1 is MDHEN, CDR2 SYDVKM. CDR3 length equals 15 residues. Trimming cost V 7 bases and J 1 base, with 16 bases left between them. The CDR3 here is CASKTYGRGNTEAFF. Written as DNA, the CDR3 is TGTGCCAGCAAAACTTACGGAAGGGGGAACACTGAAGCTTTCTTT.

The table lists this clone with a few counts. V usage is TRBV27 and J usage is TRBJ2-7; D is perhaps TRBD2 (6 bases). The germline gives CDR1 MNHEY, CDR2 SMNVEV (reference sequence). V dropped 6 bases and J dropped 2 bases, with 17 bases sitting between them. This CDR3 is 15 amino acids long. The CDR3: CASRPEAGRTYEQYF. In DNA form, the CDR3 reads TGTGCCAGCAGACCCGAGGCTGGGAGGACCTACGAGCAGTACTTC.

The CDR3 coding sequence is TGCAGCGTTGTCCGGGACAGGAACACCGGGGAGCTGTTTTTT. This encodes CSVVRDRNTGELFF. The chain recombines TRBV29-1 with TRBJ2-2, with 7 bases aligning to TRBD1. Germline V gene data show CDR1 as SQVTM and CDR2 as ANQGSEA. Trimming took 4 bases from V and 1 from J; bases not matched to a gene: 3. The CDR3 is made up of 14 amino acids.

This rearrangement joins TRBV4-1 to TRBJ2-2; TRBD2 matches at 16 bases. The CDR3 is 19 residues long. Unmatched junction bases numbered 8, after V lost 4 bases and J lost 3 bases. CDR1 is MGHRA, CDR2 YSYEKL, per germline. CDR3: CASSRRAGLAGGDTGELFF. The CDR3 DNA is TGCGCCAGCAGCCGTCGAGCGGGACTAGCGGGAGGGGACACCGGGGAGCTGTTTTTT.

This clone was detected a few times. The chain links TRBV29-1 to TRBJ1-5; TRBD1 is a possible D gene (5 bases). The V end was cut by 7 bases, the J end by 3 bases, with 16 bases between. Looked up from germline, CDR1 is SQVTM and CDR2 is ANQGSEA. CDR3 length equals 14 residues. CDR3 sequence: CSATGTTDNQPQHF. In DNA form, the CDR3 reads TGCAGCGCAACCGGGACGACAGACAATCAGCCCCAGCATTTT.

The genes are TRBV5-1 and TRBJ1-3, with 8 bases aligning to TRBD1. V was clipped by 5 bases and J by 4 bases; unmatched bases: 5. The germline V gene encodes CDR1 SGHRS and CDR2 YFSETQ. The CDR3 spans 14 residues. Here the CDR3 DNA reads TGCGCCAGCAGGTTAGACAGGGGCGGAAACACCATATATTTT. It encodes CASRLDRGGNTIYF.

CDR3 coding DNA: TGTGCCAGCGGACTAGCGGGAGCCTACGAGCAGTACTTC. Its protein is CASGLAGAYEQYF. The V and J genes are TRBV27 and TRBJ2-7, with TRBD2 identical over 13 bases. The CDR3 totals 13 residues. J gave up 2 bases and V 8 bases, and 0 bases lay outside the gene matches. From germline, CDR1 is MNHEY and CDR2 SMNVEV (reference sequence).

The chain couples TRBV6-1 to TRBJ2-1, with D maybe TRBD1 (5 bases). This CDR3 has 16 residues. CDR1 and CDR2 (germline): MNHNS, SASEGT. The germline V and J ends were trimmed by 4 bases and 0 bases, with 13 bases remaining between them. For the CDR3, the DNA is TGTGCCAGCAGTGTAGGGCAGGGCGGCTCCTACAATGAGCAGTTCTTC. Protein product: CASSVGQGGSYNEQFF.

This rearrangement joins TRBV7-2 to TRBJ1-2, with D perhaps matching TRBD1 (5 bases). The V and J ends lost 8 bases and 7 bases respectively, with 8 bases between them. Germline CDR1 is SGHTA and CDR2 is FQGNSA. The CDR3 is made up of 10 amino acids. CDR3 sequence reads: CASGARGYTF. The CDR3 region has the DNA TGTGCCAGCGGGGCGCGTGGCTACACCTTC.

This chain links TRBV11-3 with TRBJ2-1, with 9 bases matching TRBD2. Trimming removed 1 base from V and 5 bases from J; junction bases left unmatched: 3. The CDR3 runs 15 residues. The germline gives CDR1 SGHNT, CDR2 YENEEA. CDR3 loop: CASSLAAGGNNEQFF. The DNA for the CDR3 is TGTGCCAGCAGCTTAGCGGCGGGAGGGAACAATGAGCAGTTCTTC. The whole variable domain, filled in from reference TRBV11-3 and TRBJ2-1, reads EAGVVQSPRYKIIEKKQPVAFWCNPISGHNTLYWYLQNLGQGPELLIRYENEEAVDDSQLPKDRFSAERLKGVDSTLKIQPAELGDSAVYLCASSLAAGGNNEQFFGPGTRLTVL.